Each of the 13 T cell receptor beta chains below was sequenced from the same sample in a study of CD8+CD57+ T cells in acquired aplastic anemia. Genomic DNA was employed as the template in profiling TCR beta VDJ and CDR3. TCRdb reprocessed the reads with MiXCR, giving one entry per CDR3 protein. The sample carries about 40,000 distinct CDR3 sequences, less than 65% recorded once. Selection for sequencing was limited to patients who had shown CD8+CD57+ cell expansion by flow cytometry. The sample taken for sequencing was sorted CD4+, CD8+, or CD8+CD57+ T cells (not recorded which) from PBMCs. All receptors come from a human donor with aplastic anemia.

CDR3: CASRPTGLLAPSYEQYF. The CDR3 DNA is TGCGCCAGCAGGCCGACAGGTCTTCTCGCCCCCTCTTACGAGCAGTACTTC. The genes are TRBV4-1 and TRBJ2-7; tentatively, D is TRBD1 (6 bases). This CDR3 is built from 17 residues. V was pared by 6 bases and J by 4 bases, with 25 bases between. Looked up from germline, CDR1 is MGHRA and CDR2 is YSYEKL.

The chain employs TRBV9 and TRBJ1-6; 8 nucleotides agree with TRBD1. Trimming cost V 0 bases and J 6 bases; bases outside gene matches: 5. This CDR3 comprises 16 residues. Germline V lookup: CDR1 SGDLS, CDR2 YYNGEE. The CDR3 sequence: CASSVEQGQVNSPLHF. CDR3 DNA: TGTGCCAGCAGCGTAGAACAGGGACAGGTTAATTCACCCCTCCACTTT.

Note on this clonotype: This sequence may be a read error, since a much larger clone differs from it by one base. The chain has TRBV4-1 and TRBJ1-1, with no clear D. CDR3 length: 14 residues. CDR1 MGHRA and CDR2 YSYEKL come from the germline V gene. The CDR3 region is CASSQGVMNTETFF. CDR3 DNA: TGCGCCAGCAGCCAGGGAGTGATGAACACTGAAACTTTCTTT.

The chain couples TRBV10-2 to TRBJ1-5; TRBD1 matches 7 bases. The CDR3 length is 15 residues. After removal of 0 bases from V and 3 bases from J, the junction contained 2 bases not matched to a gene. CDR1 WSHSY and CDR2 SAAADI come from the germline V gene. The CDR3 nucleotides are TGCGCCAGCAGTGAGTCGACAGGGTCCAATCAGCCCCAGCATTTT. Amino acids: CASSESTGSNQPQHF.

The J gene is TRBJ1-2, the V gene TRBV2; D gene unclear. The V end lost 4 bases, the J end lost 5 bases, and 11 bases lay between the germline ends. CDR1 is SNHLY and CDR2 is FYNNEI in the germline V gene. The CDR3 has 13 amino acids. The CDR3 DNA reads TGTGCCAGCAGTGCACAGAGCCCATATGGCTACACCTTC. Translation: CASSAQSPYGYTF.

This CDR3 reads CASSPPRLEAFF. The DNA for the CDR3 is TGTGCCAGCAGCCCCCCGCGACTAGAGGCTTTCTTT. J is TRBJ1-1 and V is TRBV2; unclear D gene. With 6 bases removed from V and 11 bases from J, the gap between germline ends came to 16 bases. The CDR3 totals 12 residues. Germline V gene lookup returns CDR1 SNHLY and CDR2 FYNNEI.

This clonotype was seen at least ten times. The chain joins TRBV12-3 or TRBV12-4 to TRBJ2-1, with no clear D. V dropped 3 bases and J dropped 7 bases, with 10 bases sitting between them. This CDR3 contains 13 residues. The CDR3 region has the DNA TGTGCCAGCAGTTTGAACAGATGGAATGAGCAGTTCTTC. Protein product: CASSLNRWNEQFF.

The V and J genes are TRBV2 and TRBJ2-1; D is uncertain. V lost 3 bases to trimming and J lost 1 base, with 7 bases between them. CDR1 is SNHLY and CDR2 is FYNNEI in the germline V gene. The length of the CDR3 is 14 residues. CDR3 amino acids: CASSDNRSYNEQFF. CDR3 bases: TGTGCCAGCAGTGATAATAGGTCCTACAATGAGCAGTTCTTC.

On this clonotype: This sequence may be a read error, since a much larger clone differs from it by one base. The chain has TRBV4-1 and TRBJ1-6; D gene ambiguous. Looked up from germline, CDR1 is MGHRA and CDR2 is YSYEKL. The V and J ends lost 2 bases and 6 bases respectively, with 17 bases between them. The CDR3 spans 17 residues. CDR3 DNA: TGCGCCAGCAGCCAATCCACCCTACGGCAGGCTAATTCACCCCTCCACTTT. Its protein is CASSQSTLRQANSPLHF.

The chain joins TRBV7-6 to TRBJ1-4; D call uncertain. The CDR3 length is 17 residues. Germline CDR1 is SGHVS and CDR2 is FNYEAQ. Trimming took 1 base from V and 0 from J, leaving 12 bases between them. CDR3 sequence: CASSLEAVPATNEKLFF. In DNA form, the CDR3 reads TGTGCCAGCAGCTTAGAGGCAGTACCTGCAACTAATGAAAAACTGTTTTTT. Together with reference TRBV7-6 and TRBJ1-4, the CDR3 gives the full variable domain: GAGVSQSPRYKVTKRGQDVALRCDPISGHVSLYWYRQALGQGPEFLTYFNYEAQQDKSGLPNDRFSAERPEGSISTLTIQRTEQRDSAMYRCASSLEAVPATNEKLFFGSGTQLSVL.

The chain has TRBV7-2 and TRBJ2-7; TRBD1 matches 11 bases. Germline V gene sequence: CDR1 SGHTA, CDR2 FQGNSA. The CDR3 has 14 amino acids. With 5 bases clipped from V and 6 bases from J, the junction kept 6 bases outside the gene matches. The CDR3 DNA reads as TGTGCCAGCAGCCCGGGACAGGGGGAGGGCGAGCAGTACTTC. Its protein product is CASSPGQGEGEQYF.

The count of this clonotype is one. The chain has TRBV29-1 and TRBJ2-5, with unresolved D. The germline V and J ends were trimmed by 4 bases and 3 bases, with 9 bases remaining between them. The CDR3 consists of 12 residues. Germline CDR1 is SQVTM and CDR2 is ANQGSEA. CDR3 DNA sequence: TGCAGCGTTGTTGGCAGTAAAGAGACCCAGTACTTC. Its protein product is CSVVGSKETQYF. Drawing the rest from reference TRBV29-1 and TRBJ2-5, the complete variable domain is SAVISQKPSRDICQRGTSLTIQCQVDSQVTMMFWYRQQPGQSLTLIATANQGSEATYESGFVIDKFPISRPNLTFSTLTVSNMSPEDSSIYLCSVVGSKETQYFGPGTRLLVL.

In its sample, this clonotype was seen many times. V and J are TRBV29-1 and TRBJ2-7, with D hard to call. CDR1 SQVTM and CDR2 ANQGSEA come from the germline V gene. V was shortened by 4 bases and J by 1 base, with 5 bases between the two germline ends. The CDR3 has 11 residues. CDR3 DNA: TGCAGCGTTGTAGAATCCTACGAGCAGTACTTC. Translating it yields CSVVESYEQYF.